Listed below are T cell receptor beta chains from one sample, sequenced in a study of cytomegalovirus exposure and HLA in healthy donors. The method was immunoSEQ multiplex PCR; TCRdb's version includes in-frame clones alone and lacks a portion of them. The table lists about 98,000 clones, approximately 78% of them singletons. Source material: PBMCs. These TCRs come from a man in his forties or fifties in good health and CMV-seronegative. Each CDR3 is given with its conserved first and last residue. The order of the fields is J gene, V gene, clone size, D gene, CDR3 DNA, CDR3 protein. D genes are given only for firm matches. For some rows the clone size is stated as once, few or many, or as a class when expanded; others skip it.

TRBJ2-6 TRBV4-1 - - TGCGCCAGCAGCTGGGGGGGCCGGAACTCTGGGGCCAACGTCCTGACTTTC CASSWGGRNSGANVLTF
TRBJ2-1 TRBV5-4 few - TGTGCCAGCAGCCTATCAAACAATGAGCAGTTCTTC CASSLSNNEQFF
TRBJ1-5 TRBV29-1 - - TGCAGCGTTGCAGGGGATAGCAATCAGCCCCAGCATTTT CSVAGDSNQPQHF
TRBJ1-2 TRBV5-5 - - TGTGCCAGCAGCTTGTCGGGGAACTATGGCTACACCTTC CASSLSGNYGYTF
TRBJ1-5 TRBV18 - TRBD1 TGTGCCAGCTCACCGGACAGGGGAGGCAATCAGCCCCAGCATTTT CASSPDRGGNQPQHF
TRBJ2-3 TRBV11-3 - - TGTGCCAGCAGCTTAGAGGGGAGTACGCAGTATTTT CASSLEGSTQYF
TRBJ1-1 TRBV6-1 - TRBD1 TGTGCCAGCAGCGACTATCGGACAGGGAGCACTGAAGCTTTCTTT CASSDYRTGSTEAFF
TRBJ1-6 TRBV5-3 - - TGTGCCAGAAGCTTGGCAGGCCCCTGGAATAATAATTCACCCCTCCACTTT CARSLAGPWNNNSPLHF
TRBJ1-1 TRBV2 - - TGTGCCAGCAGTGAAGAGGAGGATTGGAACACTGAAGCTTTCTTT CASSEEEDWNTEAFF
TRBJ1-5 TRBV6-5 - TRBD1 TGTGCCAGCAGTCCGGACAGGGCGAATCAGCCCCAGCATTTT CASSPDRANQPQHF
TRBJ2-7 TRBV4-1 - - TGCGCCAGCAGCCAAGAGGGAGCAAGGTTGGTCTACGAGCAGTACTTC CASSQEGARLVYEQYF
TRBJ1-6 TRBV5-1 few TRBD1 TGCGCCAGCAGTTTCGGGGCAGACAGGGGGTTGAATTCACCCCTCCACTTT CASSFGADRGLNSPLHF
TRBJ1-2 TRBV5-6 - TRBD1 TGTGCCAGCAGCTTTGGGACAGGGACCAACTATGGCTACACCTTC CASSFGTGTNYGYTF
TRBJ2-1 TRBV7-8 - TRBD1 TGTGCCAGCAGCTCCAGCAGGGGGTTTGAGCAGTTCTTC CASSSSRGFEQFF
TRBJ1-2 TRBV6-1 - - TGTGCCAGCAGGTTGCGACAGGCGCCCTATGGCTACACCTTC CASRLRQAPYGYTF
TRBJ1-1 TRBV18 - - TGTGCCAGCTCACCAAAGGGGATGAACACTGAAGCTTTCTTT CASSPKGMNTEAFF
TRBJ1-1 TRBV18 - - TGTGCCAGCTCACCGGGCAGACACCAGAACACTGAAGCTTTCTTT CASSPGRHQNTEAFF
TRBJ2-7 TRBV30 - TRBD1 TGTGCCTGGAAGGACAGGGGAGGGTCCTACGAGCAGTACTTC CAWKDRGGSYEQYF
TRBJ2-1 TRBV15 - - TGTGCCACCAGCACGGGATTAAGCTCCTACAATGAGCAGTTCTTC CATSTGLSSYNEQFF
TRBJ2-5 TRBV6-1 - - TGTGCCAGCAGTGAGTCCCAGGGAGGGACCCAGTACTTC CASSESQGGTQYF
TRBJ2-3 TRBV28 once - TGTGCCAGCACAGGGCAGGGTGTCACAGATACGCAGTATTTT CASTGQGVTDTQYF
TRBJ1-1 TRBV14 - - TGTGCCAGCAGCCAAGATCGAGGAAGCAGGGAGGGTGAAGCTTTCTTT CASSQDRGSREGEAFF
TRBJ1-2 TRBV6-5 - TRBD1 TGTGCCAGCAGTTTCGGACAGGGAAACTATGGCTACACCTTC CASSFGQGNYGYTF
TRBJ2-3 TRBV29-1 - TRBD2 TGCAGCGTTGAGGCTAGCGGAAACACAGATACGCAGTATTTT CSVEASGNTDTQYF
TRBJ1-5 TRBV25-1 - TRBD1 TGTGCCAGCAGTGAATCCTGGACAGGCGGGCCCCAGCATTTT CASSESWTGGPQHF
TRBJ1-5 TRBV6-4 - TRBD1 TGTGCCAGCAGTGACCACAAGCCCGGGACAGCCAATCAGCCCCAGCATTTT CASSDHKPGTANQPQHF
TRBJ1-1 TRBV2 - - TGTGCCAGTCAACTCAGGGGACTGAACACTGAAGCTTTCTTT CASQLRGLNTEAFF
TRBJ2-1 TRBV9 - - TGTGCCAGCAGCGCCGGGGTGGGTACCCCCTACAATGAGCAGTTCTTC CASSAGVGTPYNEQFF
TRBJ1-1 TRBV7-8 - TRBD1 TGTGCCAGCAGCTTATTCGACAGGGGAGCCACTGAAGCTTTCTTT CASSLFDRGATEAFF
TRBJ2-5 TRBV6-5 - TRBD2 TGTGCCAGCAGAGCGGGGTTTTTGCAAGAGACCCAGTACTTC CASRAGFLQETQYF
TRBJ1-2 TRBV7-2 - TRBD1 TGTGCCAGCAGCGGGCCGGGACAGGGGGTTGGGTATGGCTACACCTTC CASSGPGQGVGYGYTF
TRBJ1-1 TRBV12-5 - TRBD1 TGTGCTAGTGGACAGGGGTCTAGTAGGAACACTGAAGCTTTCTTT CASGQGSSRNTEAFF
TRBJ1-5 TRBV6-1 - - TGTGCCAGCAGTGATCGTGGAGGGCCCGGTGTTAGCAATCAGCCCCAGCATTTT CASSDRGGPGVSNQPQHF
TRBJ2-1 TRBV29-1 - - TGCAGCGTCGGGAAAGACTCCTACAATGAGCAGTTCTTC CSVGKDSYNEQFF
TRBJ1-1 TRBV29-1 - TRBD1 TGCAGCGGAAGACAGGGGGCAAGTTTCACTGAAGCTTTCTTT CSGRQGASFTEAFF
TRBJ1-1 TRBV27 - - TGTGCCAGCAGTTCCGGTTCGACAACTGAAGCTTTCTTT CASSSGSTTEAFF
TRBJ2-3 TRBV9 few TRBD2 TGTGCCAGCAGCCCGCGGGGGTTGGGGACAGATACGCAGTATTTT CASSPRGLGTDTQYF
TRBJ1-6 TRBV11-3 few TRBD1 TGTGCCAGCAGCTTAAAAAACAGTATAGGACAGGGGAATAAAAATTCACCCCTCCACTTT CASSLKNSIGQGNKNSPLHF
TRBJ2-6 TRBV7-9 few TRBD1 TGTGCCAGCAGCTTTGGGGCAGGGGGCTCTGGGGCCAACGTCCTGACTTTC CASSFGAGGSGANVLTF
TRBJ2-1 TRBV7-2 - - TGTGCCAGCAGCTCAGGTTCCTACAATGAGCAGTTCTTC CASSSGSYNEQFF
TRBJ2-2 TRBV28 - - TGTGCCAGCAGCCTCAACACCGGGGAGCTGTTTTTT CASSLNTGELFF
TRBJ2-5 TRBV6-1 - - TGTGCCAGCAGTGCCGTCCAAGAGACCCAGTACTTC CASSAVQETQYF
TRBJ1-6 TRBV28 - TRBD1 TGTGCCAGCAGGGATTCCGGGACAGGTGCTTCACCCCTCCACTTT CASRDSGTGASPLHF
TRBJ2-1 TRBV6-4 - TRBD2 TGTGCCAGCAGTGACGGGCTAGCGGGCGATGAGCAGTTCTTC CASSDGLAGDEQFF
TRBJ1-4 TRBV6-5 few - TGTGCCAGCAGCCGAGGACAGCAGGGGGAAAAACTGTTTTTT CASSRGQQGEKLFF
TRBJ2-3 TRBV7-9 - TRBD2 TGTGCCAGCAGCCCCGTTGGGAGGGGAGGGAATACAGATACGCAGTATTTT CASSPVGRGGNTDTQYF
TRBJ2-7 TRBV15 - - TGTGCCACCAGCAAAGGACACGATCGGAACGAGCAGTACTTC CATSKGHDRNEQYF
TRBJ2-7 TRBV9 - TRBD1 TGTGCCAGCAGCGTAGACTACAGGGGGTCAGACTACGAGCAGTACTTC CASSVDYRGSDYEQYF